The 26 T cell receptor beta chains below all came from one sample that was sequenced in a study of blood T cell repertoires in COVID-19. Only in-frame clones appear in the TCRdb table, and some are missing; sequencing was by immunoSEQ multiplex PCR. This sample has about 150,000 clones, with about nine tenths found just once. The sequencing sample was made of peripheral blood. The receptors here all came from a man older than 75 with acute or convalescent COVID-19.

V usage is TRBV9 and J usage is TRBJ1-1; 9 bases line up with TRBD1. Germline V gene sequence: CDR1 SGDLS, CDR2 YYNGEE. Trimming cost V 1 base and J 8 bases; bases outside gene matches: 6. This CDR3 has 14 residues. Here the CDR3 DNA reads TGTGCCAGCAGCGTAATGGTACAGGGGGCCGAAGCTTTCTTT. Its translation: CASSVMVQGAEAFF.

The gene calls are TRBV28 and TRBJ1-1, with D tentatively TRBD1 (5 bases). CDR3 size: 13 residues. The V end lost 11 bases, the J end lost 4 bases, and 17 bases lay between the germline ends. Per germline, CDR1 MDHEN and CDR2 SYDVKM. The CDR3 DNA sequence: TGTGCCGCGAACCCGAGACAGTTCACTGAAGCTTTCTTT. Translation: CAANPRQFTEAFF.

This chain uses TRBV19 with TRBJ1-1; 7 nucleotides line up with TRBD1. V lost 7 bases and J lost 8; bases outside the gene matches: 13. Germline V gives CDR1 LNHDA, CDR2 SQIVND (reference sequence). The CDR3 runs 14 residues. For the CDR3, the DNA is TGTGCCAGTACTTTAATAGGGCTGGACAGGGAAGCTTTCTTT. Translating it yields CASTLIGLDREAFF.

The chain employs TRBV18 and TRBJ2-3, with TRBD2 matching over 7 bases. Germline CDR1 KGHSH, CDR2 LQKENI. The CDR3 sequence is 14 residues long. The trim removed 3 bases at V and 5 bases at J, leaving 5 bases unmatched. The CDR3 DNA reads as TGTGCCAGCTCACCTATTCTAGCGGTAGATACGCAGTATTTT. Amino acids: CASSPILAVDTQYF.

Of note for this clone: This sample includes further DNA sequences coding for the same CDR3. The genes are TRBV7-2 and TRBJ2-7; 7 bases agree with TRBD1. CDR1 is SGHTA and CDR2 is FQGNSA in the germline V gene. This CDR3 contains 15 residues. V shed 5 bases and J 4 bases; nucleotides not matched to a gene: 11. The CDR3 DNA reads TGTGCCAGCAGCCTCGGACAGGTACCGACTTACGAGCAGTACTTC. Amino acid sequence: CASSLGQVPTYEQYF.

The CDR3 nucleotides are TGTGCCAGTACCCCATGGGGCGGATCCTCCTACAATGAGCAGTTCTTC. Protein: CASTPWGGSSYNEQFF. The chain is built from TRBV19 and TRBJ2-1, with D possibly matching TRBD1 (5 bases). Germline-derived CDR1 and CDR2 are LNHDA and SQIVND (reference sequence). V was clipped by 7 bases and J by 0 bases, with 16 bases between them. The CDR3 extends over 16 amino acids.

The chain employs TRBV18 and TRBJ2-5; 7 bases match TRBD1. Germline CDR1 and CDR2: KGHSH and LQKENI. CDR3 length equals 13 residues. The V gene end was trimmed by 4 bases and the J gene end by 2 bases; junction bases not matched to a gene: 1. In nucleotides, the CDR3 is TGTGCCAGCTCACGGGGACAGCAAGAGACCCAGTACTTC. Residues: CASSRGQQETQYF.

In DNA form, the CDR3 reads TGTGCCAGCAGTCAAACGGGGGTCCTACAAGAGACCCAGTACTTC. Amino acids: CASSQTGVLQETQYF. This rearrangement joins TRBV25-1 to TRBJ2-5, with a tentative D call TRBD2 (6 bases). Germline assignment: CDR1 MGHDK and CDR2 SYGVNS. The V end was cut by 5 bases, the J end by 2 bases, with 15 bases between. The CDR3 spans 15 residues. The variable domain in full, completed from reference TRBV25-1 and TRBJ2-5, reads EADIYQTPRYLVIGTGKKITLECSQTMGHDKMYWYQQDPGMELHLIHYSYGVNSTEKGDLSSESTVSRIRTEHFPLTLESARPSHTSQYLCASSQTGVLQETQYFGPGTRLLVL.

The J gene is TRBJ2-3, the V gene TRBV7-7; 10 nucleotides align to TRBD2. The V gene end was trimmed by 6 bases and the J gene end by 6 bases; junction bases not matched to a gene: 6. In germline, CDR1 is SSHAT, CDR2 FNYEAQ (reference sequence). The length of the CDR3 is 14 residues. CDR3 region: CASSTSSGSDTQYF. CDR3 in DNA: TGTGCCAGCAGTACCTCTAGCGGGAGCGATACGCAGTATTTT.

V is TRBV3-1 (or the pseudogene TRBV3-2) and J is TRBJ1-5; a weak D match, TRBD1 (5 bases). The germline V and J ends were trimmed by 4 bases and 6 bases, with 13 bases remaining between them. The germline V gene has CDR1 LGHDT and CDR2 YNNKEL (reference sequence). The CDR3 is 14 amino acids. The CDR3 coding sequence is TGTGCCAGCAGCCCCGGAGGGGCGGGTCAGCCCCAGCATTTT. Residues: CASSPGGAGQPQHF.

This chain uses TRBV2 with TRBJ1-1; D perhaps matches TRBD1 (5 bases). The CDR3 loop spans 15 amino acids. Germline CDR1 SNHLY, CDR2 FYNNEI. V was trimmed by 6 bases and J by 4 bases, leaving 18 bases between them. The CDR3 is CASRAWDFGGTEAFF. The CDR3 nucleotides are TGTGCCAGCAGGGCCTGGGACTTTGGGGGCACTGAAGCTTTCTTT. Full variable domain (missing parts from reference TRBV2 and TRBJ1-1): EPEVTQTPSHQVTQMGQEVILRCVPISNHLYFYWYRQILGQKVEFLVSFYNNEISEKSEIFDDQFSVERPDGSNFTLKIRSTKLEDSAMYFCASRAWDFGGTEAFFGQGTRLTVV.

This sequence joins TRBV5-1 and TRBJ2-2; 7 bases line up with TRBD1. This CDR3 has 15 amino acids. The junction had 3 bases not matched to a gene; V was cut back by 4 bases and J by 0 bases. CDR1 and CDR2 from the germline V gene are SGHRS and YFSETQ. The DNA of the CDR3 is TGCGCCAGCAGCAAGGGGACAGCGAACACCGGGGAGCTGTTTTTT. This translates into CASSKGTANTGELFF.

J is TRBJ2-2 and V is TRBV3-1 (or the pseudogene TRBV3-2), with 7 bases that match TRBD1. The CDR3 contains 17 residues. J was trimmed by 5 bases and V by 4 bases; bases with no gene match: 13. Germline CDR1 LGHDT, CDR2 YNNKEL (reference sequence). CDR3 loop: CASSPSGRIQGTGELFF. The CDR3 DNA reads TGTGCCAGCAGCCCGTCGGGACGTATACAGGGGACCGGGGAGCTGTTTTTT.

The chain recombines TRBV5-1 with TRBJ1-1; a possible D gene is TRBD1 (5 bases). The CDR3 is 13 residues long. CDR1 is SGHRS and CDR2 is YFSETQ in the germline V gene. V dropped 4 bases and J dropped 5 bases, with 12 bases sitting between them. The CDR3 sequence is CASSLGGVTEAFF. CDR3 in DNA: TGCGCCAGCAGCCTCGGGGGGGTAACTGAAGCTTTCTTT.

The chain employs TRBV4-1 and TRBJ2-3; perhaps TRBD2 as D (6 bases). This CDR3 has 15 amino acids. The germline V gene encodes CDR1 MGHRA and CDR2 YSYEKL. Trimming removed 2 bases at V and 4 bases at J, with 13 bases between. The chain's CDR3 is CASSQRPSGPDTQYF. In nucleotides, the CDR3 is TGCGCCAGCAGCCAACGCCCAAGCGGGCCAGATACGCAGTATTTT.

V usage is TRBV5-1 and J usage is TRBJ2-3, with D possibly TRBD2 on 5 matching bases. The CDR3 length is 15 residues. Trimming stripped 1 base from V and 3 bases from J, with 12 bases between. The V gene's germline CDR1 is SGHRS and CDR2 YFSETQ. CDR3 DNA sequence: TGCGCCAGCAGCTTGAGTGAGGGTCGGACAGATACGCAGTATTTT. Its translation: CASSLSEGRTDTQYF.

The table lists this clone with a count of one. The CDR3 DNA reads as TGTGCCAGTAGAACGAGTGACAGGGGATTTACTGAAGCTTTCTTT. Translated: CASRTSDRGFTEAFF. The chain links TRBV19 to TRBJ1-1, with 8 nucleotides matching TRBD1. The germline gives CDR1 LNHDA, CDR2 SQIVND (reference sequence). The CDR3 runs to 15 residues. V trimming: 6 bases; J trimming: 5 bases; junction bases outside the gene matches: 11.

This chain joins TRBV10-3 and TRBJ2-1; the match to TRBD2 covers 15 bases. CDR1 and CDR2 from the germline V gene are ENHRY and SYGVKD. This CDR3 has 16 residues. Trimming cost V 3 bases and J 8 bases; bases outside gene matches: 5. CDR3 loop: CAISETGLAGGDEQFF. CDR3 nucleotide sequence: TGTGCCATCAGTGAAACGGGACTAGCGGGAGGTGATGAGCAGTTCTTC.

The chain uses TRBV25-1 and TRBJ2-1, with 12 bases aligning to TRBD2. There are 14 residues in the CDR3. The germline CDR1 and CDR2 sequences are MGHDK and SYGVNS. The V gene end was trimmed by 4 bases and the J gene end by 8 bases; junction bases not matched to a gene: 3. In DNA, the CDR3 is TGTGCCAGCAGTGCTAGCGGGAGGGGGTATGAGCAGTTCTTC. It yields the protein CASSASGRGYEQFF. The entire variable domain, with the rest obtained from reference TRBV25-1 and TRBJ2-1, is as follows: EADIYQTPRYLVIGTGKKITLECSQTMGHDKMYWYQQDPGMELHLIHYSYGVNSTEKGDLSSESTVSRIRTEHFPLTLESARPSHTSQYLCASSASGRGYEQFFGPGTRLTVL.

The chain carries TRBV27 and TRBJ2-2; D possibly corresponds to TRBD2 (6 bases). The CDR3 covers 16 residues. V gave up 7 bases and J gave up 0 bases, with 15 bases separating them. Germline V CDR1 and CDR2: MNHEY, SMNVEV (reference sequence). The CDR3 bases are TGTGCCAGCAACGCCCTAGCGAAAGCGAACACCGGGGAGCTGTTTTTT. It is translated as CASNALAKANTGELFF.

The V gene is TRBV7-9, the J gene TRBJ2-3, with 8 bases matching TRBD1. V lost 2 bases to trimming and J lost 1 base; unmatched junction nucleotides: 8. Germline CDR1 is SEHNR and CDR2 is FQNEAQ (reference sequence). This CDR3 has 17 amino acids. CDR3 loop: CASSLNTGGGRTDTQYF. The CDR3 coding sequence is TGTGCCAGCAGCTTAAACACAGGGGGAGGCCGCACAGATACGCAGTATTTT.

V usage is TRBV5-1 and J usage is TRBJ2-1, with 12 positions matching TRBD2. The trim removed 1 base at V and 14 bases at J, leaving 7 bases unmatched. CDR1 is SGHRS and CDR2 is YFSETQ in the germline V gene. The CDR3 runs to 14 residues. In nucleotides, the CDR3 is TGCGCCAGCAGCTTGACTAGCGGGGGGCTTAAGGAGTTCTTC. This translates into CASSLTSGGLKEFF.

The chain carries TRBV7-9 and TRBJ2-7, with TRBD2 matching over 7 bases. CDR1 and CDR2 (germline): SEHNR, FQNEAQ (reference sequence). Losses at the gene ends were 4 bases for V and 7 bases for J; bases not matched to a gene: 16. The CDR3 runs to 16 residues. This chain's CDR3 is CASSSGVAGVSREQYF. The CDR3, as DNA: TGTGCCAGCAGCTCGGGGGTCGCGGGAGTTTCGCGGGAGCAGTACTTC.

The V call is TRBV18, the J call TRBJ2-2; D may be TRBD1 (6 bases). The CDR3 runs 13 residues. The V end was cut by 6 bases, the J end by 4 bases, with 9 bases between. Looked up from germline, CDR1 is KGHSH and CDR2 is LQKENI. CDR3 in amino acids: CASSSGVTGELFF. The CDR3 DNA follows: TGTGCCAGCTCGTCAGGGGTCACCGGGGAGCTGTTTTTT.

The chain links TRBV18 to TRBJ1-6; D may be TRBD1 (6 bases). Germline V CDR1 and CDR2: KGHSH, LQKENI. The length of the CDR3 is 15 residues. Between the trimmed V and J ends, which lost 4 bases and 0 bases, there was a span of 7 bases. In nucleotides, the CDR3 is TGTGCCAGCTCACGAGGGGGCTCCTATAATTCACCCCTCCACTTT. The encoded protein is CASSRGGSYNSPLHF.

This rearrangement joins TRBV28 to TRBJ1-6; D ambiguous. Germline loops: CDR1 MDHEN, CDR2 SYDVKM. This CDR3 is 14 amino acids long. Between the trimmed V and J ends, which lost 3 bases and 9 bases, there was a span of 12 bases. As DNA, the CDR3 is TGTGCCAGCAGTTTTCAAGAGTACCTTTCACCCCTCCACTTT. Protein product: CASSFQEYLSPLHF.